This T cell receptor beta chain was identified during a study of CXCR3-negative and CXCR3-positive naive CD8 T cells. The CDR3 is 17 amino acids. The germline V gene encodes CDR1 KGHSH and CDR2 LQKENI. UMI-labeled 5' RACE yielded the TRB cDNA libraries. TCRdb re-called the 5' RACE reads and gives one entry per CDR3 protein, without DNA. The sample holds about 23,000 distinct CDR3 sequences. The sequenced sample consisted of naive CXCR3- CD8+ T cells from blood. Documented subset: CD45RO-CCR7+CD27+CD95- naive CD8+ T cells lacking CXCR3 (TNR3-). The chain is built from TRBV18 and TRBJ2-6. This clonotype was sampled from a human donor in good health. Some clones in this sample may be carry-over from other donors' samples. CDR3 sequence: CASSPLQTSSGANVLTF.